This T cell receptor beta chain was identified during a study of CD8+CD57+ T cells in acquired aplastic anemia. About the study: Each DNA sample taken from sorted CD4+ and CD8+ cells came to approximately 3.2 ug on average.

Patients who underwent sequencing had shown CD8+CD57+ cell expansion by flow cytometry. All patients had severe acquired aplastic anemia. Blood sampling was performed on the patients, and none of them had received therapy by then. Per the germline V gene, CDR1 is MRHNA and CDR2 is SNTAGT. V lost 3 bases and J 6 bases, leaving 16 bases between the germline ends. This CDR3 comprises 15 residues. The study profiled TCR beta VDJ and CDR3 using genomic DNA as template. TCRdb ran MiXCR on the reads and lists one entry per CDR3 protein. In the table there are about 160,000 distinct CDR3 sequences, 71% of which are singletons.

Sequences were obtained from sorted CD4+, CD8+, or CD8+CD57+ T cells (not recorded which) from PBMCs. This TCR was recovered from a human donor with aplastic anemia. The chain recombines TRBV6-4 with TRBJ2-3; maybe TRBD2 (7 bases). The CDR3 loop is CASSETDGGPDTQYF. CDR3 sequence (DNA): TGTGCCAGCAGTGAAACGGACGGGGGGCCGGATACGCAGTATTTT.